This T cell receptor (beta chain) was sequenced in a study of cytomegalovirus exposure and HLA in healthy donors. Worth noting for this clone: Its matching antigen is unknown.

Germline CDR1 and CDR2: SGHDN and FVKESK. V was cut by 4 bases and J by 1 base, with 11 bases left in between. The CDR3 sequence is 15 residues long. Overall study findings and caveats: Earlier findings revealed that most TCR beta V segments proved productive either about 87% or about 30% of the time. Rates of TCR association differed by HLA locus in a later analysis, with DRB1 highest and HLA-C lowest. As a later analysis showed, a missense DCLRE1C variant was linked to trimming of TCR beta V- and J-genes. According to the study, some 160 TCR beta chains were cytomegalovirus-associated.

Researchers ran the PCR with 60 Vbeta and 13 Jbeta primers. Sequencing was performed with immunoSEQ multiplex PCR; in TCRdb, only in-frame clones are kept and a portion is missing. The data hold some 180,000 clones, with roughly 80% observed a single time. Sequenced sample: PBMCs. The chain combines TRBV14 with TRBJ1-3; D is unclear. The receptor was isolated from a woman between 18 and 29 years old in good health and CMV-seronegative. The chain's CDR3 is CASSRLEDSGNTIYF. The CDR3 DNA reads TGTGCCAGCAGCCGCCTGGAGGATTCTGGAAACACCATATATTTT.